Below, 29 T cell receptor beta chains from the same sample are listed, as sequenced in a study of shared clonotypes between healthy human individuals (dated by TCRdb to 2020 to 2021). CD8 naive samples consisted of CD45RO-negative cells that were positively selected for CCR7, yielding a CD45RA+CCR7+ population without TemRA cells. Preparation of the library involved the immunoSEQ multiplex PCR assay. What TCRdb holds here is the immuneACCESS table cut down to in-frame rearrangements. Part of the clones is not present; checked against another copy, under half of the missing clones reflect an unresolved V gene, and the others are unexplained. In all, the sample holds under 1 million clones, and 80% to 95% of those were seen once. The ten biggest clones cover approximately 25% of the sample. Material for sequencing was naive CD8+ T cells sorted from blood. Reading the label with the study, this specimen's cell subset or site is: CD45RA+CCR7+. These receptors originate from a man aged 25-45 years in good health.

This chain's CDR3 is CASGDAYYEQYF. CDR3 sequence (DNA): TGTGCCAGTGGGGACGCCTACTACGAGCAGTACTTC. This rearrangement joins TRBV19 to TRBJ2-7, with D tentatively TRBD1 or TRBD2 (5 bases each). Germline V gene data show CDR1 as LNHDA and CDR2 as SQIVND (reference sequence). The CDR3 has 12 residues. Trimming took 8 bases from V and 3 from J, leaving 11 bases between them. The whole variable domain, remainder taken from reference TRBV19 and TRBJ2-7, is DGGITQSPKYLFRKEGQNVTLSCEQNLNHDAMYWYRQDPGQGLRLIYYSQIVNDFQKGDIAEGYSVSREKKESFPLTVTSAQKNPTAFYLCASGDAYYEQYFGPGTRLTVT.

This clone was observed a handful of times. A junction end diverges from the germline sequence, so it may reflect a read error. The rearrangement links TRBV27 to TRBJ2-2; D is undetermined. In germline, CDR1 is MNHEY, CDR2 SMNVEV (reference sequence). The CDR3 totals 14 residues. The CDR3, as DNA: TGTGCCAGCAGTCCCGGTCTGAACCCCGGGGAGCTGTTTTTT. Protein sequence: CASSPGLNPGELFF.

V and J are TRBV4-3 and TRBJ1-1; TRBD1 aligns across 9 bases. CDR1 LGHNA and CDR2 YSLEER come from the germline V gene. This CDR3 comprises 15 residues. V trimming: 4 bases; J trimming: 4 bases; junction bases outside the gene matches: 7. CDR3 bases: TGCGCCAGCAGCCCTGGGACAGGGAGGTCCACTGAAGCTTTCTTT. This encodes CASSPGTGRSTEAFF.

The CDR3 sequence: CAWAPGQRGNQPQHF. As DNA, the CDR3 is TGTGCCTGGGCTCCCGGACAGAGAGGGAATCAGCCCCAGCATTTT. The genes are TRBV30 and TRBJ1-5, with a possible D match to TRBD1 (6 bases). This CDR3 is built from 15 residues. Per the germline V gene, CDR1 is GTSNPN and CDR2 is SVGIG (reference sequence). Trimming stripped 5 bases from V and 4 bases from J, with 18 bases between.

In its sample, this clone was seen a few times. This chain connects TRBV2 to TRBJ2-7; D is perhaps TRBD1 (6 bases). The CDR3 spans 15 residues. With 4 bases removed from V and 0 bases from J, the gap between germline ends came to 13 bases. Germline V gives CDR1 SNHLY, CDR2 FYNNEI. The CDR3 loop is CASSAWQGSSYEQYF. Here the CDR3 DNA reads TGTGCCAGCAGTGCTTGGCAGGGGAGCTCCTACGAGCAGTACTTC.

The chain links TRBV7-2 to TRBJ2-5; 13 bases fit TRBD2. From germline, CDR1 is SGHTA and CDR2 FQGNSA. The CDR3 loop spans 14 amino acids. V shed 5 bases and J 5 bases; nucleotides not matched to a gene: 2. The CDR3 nucleotides are TGTGCCAGCAGCGGACTAGCGGGAGTGGAGACCCAGTACTTC. It yields the protein CASSGLAGVETQYF. The complete variable domain, with remaining parts taken from reference TRBV7-2 and TRBJ2-5, reads GAGVSQSPSNKVTEKGKDVELRCDPISGHTALYWYRQSLGQGLEFLIYFQGNSAPDKSGLPSDRFSAERTGGSVSTLTIQRTQQEDSAVYLCASSGLAGVETQYFGPGTRLLVL.

The rearrangement joins TRBV28 to TRBJ2-7; D gene unclear. The CDR3 is made up of 12 amino acids. V was cut by 5 bases and J by 4 bases, with 9 bases left in between. Looked up from germline, CDR1 is MDHEN and CDR2 is SYDVKM. In DNA, the CDR3 is TGTGCCAGCAGTGGGGTGGGGTACGAGCAGTACTTC. Translating gives CASSGVGYEQYF.

V and J are TRBV6-6 and TRBJ1-5; 8 nucleotides align to TRBD1. V lost 2 bases and J lost 0; bases outside the gene matches: 3. This CDR3 has 16 amino acids. CDR1 MNHNY and CDR2 SVGAGI come from the germline V gene (reference sequence). The CDR3 region is CASSYLQGDSNQPQHF. Here the CDR3 DNA reads TGTGCCAGCAGTTACCTACAGGGGGATAGCAATCAGCCCCAGCATTTT.

In this sample, this clone turned up once. The rearrangement links TRBV6-4 to TRBJ2-2; unclear D gene. CDR1 and CDR2 from the germline V gene are MRHNA and SNTAGT. This CDR3 contains 15 residues. The V gene lost 0 bases and the J gene lost 4 bases, with 9 bases spanning the gap. The CDR3 region has the DNA TGTGCCAGCAGTGACTCGCTGCCATTCACCGGGGAGCTGTTTTTT. Its protein product is CASSDSLPFTGELFF.

This clone occurred a few times. The chain couples TRBV19 to TRBJ2-1, with D perhaps TRBD2 (5 bases). This CDR3 has 15 amino acids. Trimming took 4 bases from V and 8 from J, leaving 18 bases between them. Germline CDR1 LNHDA, CDR2 SQIVND (reference sequence). The CDR3 DNA sequence: TGTGCCAGTAGTACAGGACTCGGGATGAGCGATGAGCAGTTCTTC. Amino acids: CASSTGLGMSDEQFF.

The chain couples TRBV11-2 to TRBJ1-1; D uncertain. V shed 5 bases and J shed 6 bases, with 13 bases lying between them. Looked up from germline, CDR1 is SGHAT and CDR2 is FQNNGV. The CDR3 totals 13 residues. CDR3: CASSQIRLSEAFF. CDR3 bases: TGTGCCAGCAGCCAGATCCGACTTTCTGAAGCTTTCTTT.

The chain joins TRBV6-1 to TRBJ2-1; the match to TRBD2 covers 10 bases. The CDR3 totals 14 residues. V lost 7 bases, J lost 7 bases, and 7 bases stayed unmatched. Looked up from germline, CDR1 is MNHNS and CDR2 is SASEGT. In nucleotides, the CDR3 is TGTGCCAGCAAGAGGGGTAGCGGGAGGAATGAGCAGTTCTTC. Translated, it gives CASKRGSGRNEQFF.

The chain carries TRBV28 and TRBJ2-7, with 10 bases matching TRBD2. The CDR3 extends over 13 amino acids. V dropped 11 bases and J dropped 3; count of bases not matched to a gene: 7. The germline V gene encodes CDR1 MDHEN and CDR2 SYDVKM. CDR3 sequence: CAALAGDSYEQYF. DNA of the CDR3: TGTGCCGCCCTAGCGGGAGACAGCTACGAGCAGTACTTC.

The chain is built from TRBV9 and TRBJ2-3; D not certain. Trimming pared 3 bases from V and 2 bases from J, leaving 7 bases between. CDR3 length: 13 residues. The germline V gene encodes CDR1 SGDLS and CDR2 YYNGEE. CDR3 DNA sequence: TGTGCCAGCAGCGATACTAACACAGATACGCAGTATTTT. This sequence encodes CASSDTNTDTQYF.

The chain is built from TRBV14 and TRBJ2-1; maybe TRBD2 (6 bases). Per germline, CDR1 SGHDN and CDR2 FVKESK. V was cut by 2 bases and J by 8 bases, with 13 bases left in between. The CDR3 length is 14 residues. The CDR3 coding sequence is TGTGCCAGCAGCCAACGGGGGAGCGGCCATGAGCAGTTCTTC. This sequence encodes CASSQRGSGHEQFF.

V is TRBV27 and J is TRBJ2-1, with 11 bases lining up with TRBD2. V lost 5 bases, J lost 8 bases, and 8 bases stayed unmatched. The CDR3 extends over 15 amino acids. CDR1 is MNHEY and CDR2 is SMNVEV in the germline V gene (reference sequence). CDR3 bases: TGTGCCAGCAGTCCGCAACTAGCGGGAGTTGATGAGCAGTTCTTC. It encodes CASSPQLAGVDEQFF.

The chain recombines TRBV10-2 with TRBJ2-1; 9 nucleotides agree with TRBD1. The trim removed 4 bases at V and 5 bases at J, leaving 9 bases unmatched. The CDR3 has 16 amino acids. Germline-derived CDR1 and CDR2 are WSHSY and SAAADI. In DNA form, the CDR3 reads TGCGCCAGCAGTGTCCAGAGGACAGGGGCGCACAATGAGCAGTTCTTC. It encodes CASSVQRTGAHNEQFF.

This chain links TRBV10-1 with TRBJ2-1; 13 nucleotides align to TRBD2. CDR1 WNHNN and CDR2 SYGVQD come from the germline V gene (reference sequence). The CDR3 totals 15 residues. V trimming: 5 bases; J trimming: 4 bases; junction bases outside the gene matches: 2. The CDR3 reads CASSQLAGGYNEQFF. The CDR3, as DNA: TGCGCCAGCAGTCAACTAGCGGGAGGGTACAATGAGCAGTTCTTC.

The chain carries TRBV6-1 and TRBJ2-7; D not certain. The germline V and J ends were trimmed by 2 bases and 4 bases, with 15 bases remaining between them. CDR3 size: 15 residues. Germline CDR1 MNHNS, CDR2 SASEGT. CDR3 in DNA: TGTGCCAGCAGTGAACCCCCCGTGTCGGGTTACGAGCAGTACTTC. Translating gives CASSEPPVSGYEQYF.

The V call is TRBV4-1, the J call TRBJ2-7, with a tentative D call TRBD2 (7 bases). Per germline, CDR1 MGHRA and CDR2 YSYEKL. V lost 4 bases and J lost 3, with 19 bases in between. The CDR3 has 16 residues. The CDR3: CASSPRRGGRNYEQYF. CDR3 coding DNA: TGCGCCAGCAGCCCCCGGAGGGGGGGCCGTAACTACGAGCAGTACTTC.

The chain recombines TRBV27 with TRBJ1-1, with 7 bases that match TRBD1. The CDR3 runs 15 residues. The junction had 6 bases not matched to a gene; V was cut back by 5 bases and J by 0 bases. CDR1 MNHEY and CDR2 SMNVEV come from the germline V gene (reference sequence). CDR3 amino acids: CASSPLQGMNTEAFF. The CDR3 nucleotides are TGTGCCAGCAGTCCATTACAGGGGATGAACACTGAAGCTTTCTTT.

A single count supports this clone. V and J are TRBV7-8 and TRBJ2-1; 11 nucleotides line up with TRBD2. CDR3 length: 17 residues. The germline CDR1 and CDR2 sequences are SGHVS and FQNEAQ. V was clipped by 5 bases and J by 9 bases; unmatched bases: 15. CDR3 in DNA: TGTGCCAGCAGCCCACCTACGTCGGGACTAGCGGTGGGTGAGCAGTTCTTC. Its protein product is CASSPPTSGLAVGEQFF. Drawing the rest from reference TRBV7-8 and TRBJ2-1, the complete variable domain is GAGVSQSPRYKVAKRGQDVALRCDPISGHVSLFWYQQALGQGPEFLTYFQNEAQLDKSGLPSDRFFAERPEGSVSTLKIQRTQQEDSAVYLCASSPPTSGLAVGEQFFGPGTRLTVL.

The chain couples TRBV6-5 to TRBJ2-7; 7 nucleotides align to TRBD1. CDR3 length: 15 amino acids. Germline V gives CDR1 MNHEY, CDR2 SVGAGI. V dropped 4 bases and J dropped 3; count of bases not matched to a gene: 9. The CDR3 protein is CASSSNRGLIYEQYF. CDR3 DNA sequence: TGTGCCAGCAGTTCTAACAGGGGCCTGATCTACGAGCAGTACTTC.

V gene TRBV28 combines with J gene TRBJ2-7; 8 bases fit TRBD2. V lost 4 bases to trimming and J lost 3 bases; unmatched junction nucleotides: 8. The CDR3 has 15 amino acids. CDR1 and CDR2 (germline): MDHEN, SYDVKM. CDR3 nucleotides: TGTGCCAGCAGTTCCCAACTAGCGGCCCACTACGAGCAGTACTTC. Its translation: CASSSQLAAHYEQYF.

V usage is TRBV7-8 and J usage is TRBJ1-2, with 7 bases matching TRBD1. V lost 5 bases to trimming and J lost 3 bases; unmatched junction nucleotides: 6. Germline CDR1 and CDR2: SGHVS and FQNEAQ. The CDR3 contains 14 residues. The CDR3 reads CASSGRQGYYGYTF. The CDR3 DNA sequence: TGTGCCAGCAGCGGGCGACAGGGCTACTATGGCTACACCTTC.

J is TRBJ1-1 and V is TRBV27, with a possible D match to TRBD1 (5 bases). Germline-derived CDR1 and CDR2 are MNHEY and SMNVEV (reference sequence). The CDR3 spans 13 residues. V was pared by 3 bases and J by 3 bases, with 8 bases between. CDR3 amino acids: CASSFEGHTEAFF. The CDR3 DNA reads TGTGCCAGCAGTTTTGAGGGGCACACTGAAGCTTTCTTT.

This chain uses TRBV19 with TRBJ1-5; TRBD1 agrees at 10 bases. This CDR3 comprises 14 residues. The ends lost 6 bases at V and 6 bases at J; junction bases unmatched: 5. The germline gives CDR1 LNHDA, CDR2 SQIVND (reference sequence). The CDR3 nucleotides are TGTGCCAGTAGCCCGGGACAGGGGTTTCAGCCCCAGCATTTT. Protein: CASSPGQGFQPQHF.

The chain carries TRBV19 and TRBJ2-1; D gene ambiguous. The CDR3 has 12 amino acids. V dropped 5 bases and J dropped 10 bases, with 12 bases sitting between them. Germline V lookup: CDR1 LNHDA, CDR2 SQIVND (reference sequence). In DNA, the CDR3 is TGTGCCAGTAGTTCTGGCGGAAGCGAGCAGTTCTTC. This codes for CASSSGGSEQFF.

The rearrangement links TRBV19 to TRBJ2-3; TRBD2 is a possible D gene (6 bases). The length of the CDR3 is 16 residues. V was cut by 0 bases and J by 0 bases, with 10 bases left in between. Looked up from germline, CDR1 is LNHDA and CDR2 is SQIVND (reference sequence). CDR3 nucleotide sequence: TGTGCCAGTAGTATAGAAGTAGCGGTTAGCACAGATACGCAGTATTTT. Its protein is CASSIEVAVSTDTQYF.